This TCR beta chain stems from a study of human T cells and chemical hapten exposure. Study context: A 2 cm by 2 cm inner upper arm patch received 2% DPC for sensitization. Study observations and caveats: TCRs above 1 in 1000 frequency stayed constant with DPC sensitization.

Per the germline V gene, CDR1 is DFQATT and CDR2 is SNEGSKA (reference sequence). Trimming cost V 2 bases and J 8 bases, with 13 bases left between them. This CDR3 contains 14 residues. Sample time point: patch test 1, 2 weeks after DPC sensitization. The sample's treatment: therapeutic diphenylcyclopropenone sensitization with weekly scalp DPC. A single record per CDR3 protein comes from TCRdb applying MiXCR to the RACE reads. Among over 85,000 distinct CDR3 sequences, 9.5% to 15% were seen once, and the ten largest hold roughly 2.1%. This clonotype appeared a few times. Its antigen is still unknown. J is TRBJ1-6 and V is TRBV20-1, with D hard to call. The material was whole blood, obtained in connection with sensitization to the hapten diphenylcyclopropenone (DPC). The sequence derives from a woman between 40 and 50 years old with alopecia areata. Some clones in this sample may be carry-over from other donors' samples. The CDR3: CSARPQLMDSPLHF. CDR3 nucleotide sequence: TGCAGTGCTAGACCCCAGCTCATGGATTCACCCCTCCACTTT.